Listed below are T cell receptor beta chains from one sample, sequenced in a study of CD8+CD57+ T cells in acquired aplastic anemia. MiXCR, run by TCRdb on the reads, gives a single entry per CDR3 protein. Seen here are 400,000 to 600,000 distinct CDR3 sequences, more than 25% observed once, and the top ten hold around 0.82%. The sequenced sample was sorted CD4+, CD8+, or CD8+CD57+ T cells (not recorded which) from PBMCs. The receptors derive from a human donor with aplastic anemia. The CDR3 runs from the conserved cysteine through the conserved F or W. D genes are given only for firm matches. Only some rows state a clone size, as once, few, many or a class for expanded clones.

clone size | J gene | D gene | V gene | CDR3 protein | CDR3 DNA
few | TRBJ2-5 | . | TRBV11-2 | CASSLDGSRGETQYF | TGTGCCAGCAGCTTAGACGGGTCCAGGGGAGAGACCCAGTACTTC
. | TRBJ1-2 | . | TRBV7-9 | CASSLEGRTAGFGYTF | TGTGCCAGCAGCCTAGAGGGGCGGACAGCCGGGTTCGGCTACACCTTC
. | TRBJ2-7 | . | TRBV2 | CASSEAGRRVSYEQYF | TGTGCCAGCAGTGAAGCGGGTCGCAGGGTTTCCTACGAGCAGTACTTC
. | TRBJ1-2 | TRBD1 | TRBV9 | CASSSPGQGYGYTF | TGTGCCAGCAGCTCGCCGGGACAGGGTTATGGCTACACCTTC
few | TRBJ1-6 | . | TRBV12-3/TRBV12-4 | CASRIGSYNSPLHF | TGTGCCAGCCGTATTGGCTCCTATAATTCACCCCTCCACTTT
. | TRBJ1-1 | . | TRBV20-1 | CSARGQGFRMNTEAFF | TGCAGTGCCCGGGGGCAGGGGTTTAGAATGAACACTGAAGCTTTCTTT
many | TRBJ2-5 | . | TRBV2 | CASRVFQETQYF | TGTGCCAGCAGGGTGTTCCAAGAGACCCAGTACTTC
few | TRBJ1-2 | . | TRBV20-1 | CSANAAGLANYGYTF | TGCAGTGCTAATGCGGCAGGCCTAGCTAACTATGGCTACACCTTC
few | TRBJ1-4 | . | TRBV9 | CASSVSTGFNEKLFF | TGTGCCAGCAGCGTCTCGACAGGATTTAATGAAAAACTGTTTTTT
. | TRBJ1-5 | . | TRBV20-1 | CSASGVISNQPQHF | TGCAGTGCTAGTGGGGTGATTAGCAATCAGCCCCAGCATTTT
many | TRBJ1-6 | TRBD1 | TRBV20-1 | CSATGTENSPLHF | TGCAGTGCCACCGGGACAGAGAATTCACCCCTCCACTTT
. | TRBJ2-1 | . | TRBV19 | CASSIDQAPLYNEQFF | TGTGCCAGTAGTATAGATCAGGCTCCCCTTTACAATGAGCAGTTCTTC
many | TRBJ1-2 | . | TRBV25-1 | CASSEGRMWQGVNYGYTF | TGTGCCAGCAGCGAAGGCCGAATGTGGCAGGGCGTGAACTATGGCTACACCTTC
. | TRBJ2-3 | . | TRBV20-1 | CSARIQGGERTQYF | TGCAGTGCTAGAATTCAAGGGGGAGAGAGGACGCAGTATTTT
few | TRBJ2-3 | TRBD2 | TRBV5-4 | CASSLAGGGSSDTQYF | TGTGCCAGCAGCTTGGCGGGCGGGGGGAGCTCAGATACGCAGTATTTT
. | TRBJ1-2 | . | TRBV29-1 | CSVEGPGPYFGYTF | TGCAGCGTTGAAGGGCCAGGGCCCTACTTCGGCTACACCTTC
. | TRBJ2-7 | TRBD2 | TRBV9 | CASSPGTTSINSYEQYF | TGTGCCAGCAGCCCCGGGACTACTTCTATTAACTCCTACGAGCAGTACTTC
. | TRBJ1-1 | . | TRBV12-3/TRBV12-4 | CASSLTASNTEAFF | TGTGCCAGCAGTTTGACAGCCTCGAACACTGAAGCTTTCTTT
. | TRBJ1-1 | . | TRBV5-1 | CASRLSGKTEAFF | TGCGCCAGCAGGTTATCAGGGAAAACTGAAGCTTTCTTT
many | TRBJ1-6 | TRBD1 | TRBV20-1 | CSAREPGTGQSPLHF | TGCAGTGCTAGGGAACCCGGGACAGGACAGTCACCCCTCCACTTT
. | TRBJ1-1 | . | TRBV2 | CASSRTPTEAFF | TGTGCCAGCAGCCGTACTCCCACTGAAGCTTTCTTT
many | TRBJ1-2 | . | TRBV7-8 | CASSATGLAAGGYTF | TGTGCCAGCAGCGCCACGGGACTGGCGGCGGGCGGCTACACCTTC
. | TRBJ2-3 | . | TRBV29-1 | CSPVRGSTDTQYF | TGCAGCCCGGTCAGGGGAAGCACAGATACGCAGTATTTT
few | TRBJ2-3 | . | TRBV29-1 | CSARGTAGDTQYF | TGCAGCGCCCGAGGGACAGCGGGGGATACGCAGTATTTT
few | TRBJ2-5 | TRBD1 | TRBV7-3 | CASSGQVQETQYF | TGTGCCAGCAGTGGACAGGTCCAAGAGACCCAGTACTTC
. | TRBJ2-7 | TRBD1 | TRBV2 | CASSTGGRVLSEQYF | TGTGCCAGCAGTACAGGGGGCAGGGTGCTTTCCGAGCAGTACTTC
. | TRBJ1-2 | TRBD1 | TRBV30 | CAWIRGDSNGYTF | TGTGCCTGGATACGAGGGGACAGCAATGGCTACACCTTC
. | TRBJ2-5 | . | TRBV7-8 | CASSPLAGSETQYF | TGTGCCAGCAGCCCGCTCGCGGGGTCAGAGACCCAGTACTTC
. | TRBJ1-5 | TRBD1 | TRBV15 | CATSREDRDDQPQHF | TGTGCCACCAGCAGAGAGGACAGGGACGATCAGCCCCAGCATTTT
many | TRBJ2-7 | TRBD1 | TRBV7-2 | CASSLPASGTGSSYEQYF | TGTGCCAGCAGCTTACCCGCGTCCGGGACAGGGAGCTCCTACGAGCAGTACTTC
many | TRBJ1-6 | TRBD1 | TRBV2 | CASTPLRDRGSSPLHF | TGTGCCAGCACCCCACTCCGGGACAGGGGTAGCTCACCCCTCCACTTT
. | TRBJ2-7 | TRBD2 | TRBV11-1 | CASSRNSWEAGGHYEQYF | TGTGCCAGCAGCCGAAACTCTTGGGAGGCGGGAGGGCACTACGAGCAGTACTTC
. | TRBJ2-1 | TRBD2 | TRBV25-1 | CASSSSGRYPYNEQFF | TGTGCCAGCAGTTCTAGCGGGCGCTACCCCTACAATGAGCAGTTCTTC
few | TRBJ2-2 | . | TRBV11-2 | CASSSSRGLSNTGELFF | TGTGCCAGCAGCTCCTCTCGGGGTTTATCGAACACCGGGGAGCTGTTTTTT
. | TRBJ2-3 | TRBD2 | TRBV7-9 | CASSVSGVGDTQYF | TGTGCCAGCAGTGTGAGCGGGGTGGGAGATACGCAGTATTTT
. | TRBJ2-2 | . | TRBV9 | CASSDRPSTGELFF | TGTGCCAGCAGCGACCGACCCTCCACCGGGGAGCTGTTTTTT
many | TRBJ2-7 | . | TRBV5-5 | CASSLYAGEPYEQYF | TGTGCCAGCAGCTTGTACGCGGGCGAGCCCTACGAGCAGTACTTC
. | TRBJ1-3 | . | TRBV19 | CASSPLAGGNTIYF | TGTGCCAGTAGTCCTCTGGCGGGTGGAAACACCATATATTTT
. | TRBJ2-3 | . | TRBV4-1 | CASSQDLQGDTQYF | TGCGCCAGCAGCCAAGATTTGCAAGGGGATACGCAGTATTTT
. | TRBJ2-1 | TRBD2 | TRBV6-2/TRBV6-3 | CASSYSPLAGGEGWQFF | TGTGCCAGCAGTTACTCCCCGCTAGCGGGGGGAGAAGGTTGGCAGTTCTTC
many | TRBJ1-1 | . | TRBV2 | CASSESGLGTEAFF | TGTGCCAGCAGTGAATCAGGGTTGGGTACTGAAGCTTTCTTT
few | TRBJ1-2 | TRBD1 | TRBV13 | CASGKLGQGNYGYTF | TGTGCCAGTGGGAAACTCGGACAGGGCAACTATGGCTACACCTTC
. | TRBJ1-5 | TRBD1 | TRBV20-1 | CSATGTAGDQPQHF | TGCAGTGCGACCGGGACAGCCGGGGATCAGCCCCAGCATTTT
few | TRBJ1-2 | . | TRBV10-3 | CASSDGGILGDYGYTF | TGTGCCAGCAGTGATGGGGGGATTCTGGGGGACTATGGCTACACCTTC
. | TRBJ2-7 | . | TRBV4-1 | CASSQFKDYEQYF | TGCGCCAGCAGCCAATTTAAGGATTACGAGCAGTACTTC
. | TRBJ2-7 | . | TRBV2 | CASRARDEQYF | TGTGCCAGCAGGGCCCGGGACGAGCAGTACTTC
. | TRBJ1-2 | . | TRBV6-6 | CASSYSRVDGYTF | TGTGCCAGCAGTTACTCGAGAGTGGACGGCTACACCTTC
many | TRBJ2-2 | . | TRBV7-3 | CASSSGRLGELFF | TGTGCCAGCAGCTCGGGACGGCTCGGGGAGCTGTTTTTT